These T cell receptor beta chains were read from a single sample in a study of post-analysis software for immune sequencing data. TCRdb ran MiXCR on the PCR reads and lists one entry per CDR3 protein. Of a few hundred thousand distinct CDR3 sequences listed, nearly 45% are singletons. The material sequenced was blood. These receptor sequences come from a girl aged 10 to 17 with multiple sclerosis. The CDR3 runs from the conserved cysteine through the conserved F or W. D genes are given only for firm matches. Where a row states a size, it is once, few, many or the class of an expanded clone; other rows omit it.

v_gene: TRBV6-6; j_gene: TRBJ2-1; d_gene: .; abundance: .; len: 14; CDR3aa: CASRGGTQYNEQFF
v_gene: TRBV20-1; j_gene: TRBJ2-1; d_gene: .; abundance: .; len: 15; CDR3aa: CSARGLDPNHDEQFF
v_gene: TRBV29-1; j_gene: TRBJ2-2; d_gene: .; abundance: few; len: 13; CDR3aa: CSVEGPNTGELFF
v_gene: TRBV9; j_gene: TRBJ2-2; d_gene: .; abundance: .; len: 17; CDR3aa: CASSERRGGSNTGELFF
v_gene: TRBV29-1; j_gene: TRBJ2-5; d_gene: .; abundance: few; len: 12; CDR3aa: CSVQDWRETQYF
v_gene: TRBV7-3; j_gene: TRBJ2-3; d_gene: TRBD2; abundance: .; len: 15; CDR3aa: CASSSTSGAADTQYF
v_gene: TRBV27; j_gene: TRBJ2-3; d_gene: TRBD2; abundance: .; len: 16; CDR3aa: CASSLLAGDEPDTQYF
v_gene: TRBV6-2/TRBV6-3; j_gene: .; d_gene: TRBD2; abundance: once; len: 16; CDR3aa: CASSSGGAGIGNIQYF
v_gene: TRBV6-2/TRBV6-3; j_gene: .; d_gene: TRBD2; abundance: .; len: 15; CDR3aa: CASDTGTSGIYEQYF
v_gene: TRBV7-9; j_gene: TRBJ2-7; d_gene: .; abundance: few; len: 14; CDR3aa: CASSSTIGSYEQYF
v_gene: TRBV20-1; j_gene: TRBJ2-5; d_gene: .; abundance: .; len: 13; CDR3aa: CSATGQAQETQYF
v_gene: TRBV29-1; j_gene: TRBJ1-1; d_gene: .; abundance: few; len: 14; CDR3aa: CSVRGDRMNAEAFF
v_gene: TRBV11-2; j_gene: TRBJ2-4; d_gene: TRBD1; abundance: .; len: 15; CDR3aa: CASSLDWDRGGEQYF
v_gene: TRBV4-3; j_gene: TRBJ1-1; d_gene: .; abundance: .; len: 17; CDR3aa: CASSQATGSHMNTEAFF
v_gene: TRBV20-1; j_gene: .; d_gene: TRBD2; abundance: few; len: 14; CDR3aa: CSAREVQREETQYF
v_gene: TRBV28; j_gene: TRBJ2-7; d_gene: .; abundance: .; len: 13; CDR3aa: CASSRPQGSEQYF
v_gene: TRBV5-1; j_gene: TRBJ2-7; d_gene: .; abundance: once; len: 15; CDR3aa: CASRNKEAGDYEQYF
v_gene: TRBV7-3; j_gene: TRBJ1-1; d_gene: TRBD1; abundance: .; len: 14; CDR3aa: CASSPQGGWTEAFF
v_gene: TRBV20-1; j_gene: TRBJ2-3; d_gene: .; abundance: few; len: 16; CDR3aa: CSAIPGASDSTDTQYF
v_gene: TRBV29-1; j_gene: TRBJ2-1; d_gene: .; abundance: few; len: 13; CDR3aa: CSVKHRRENEQFF
v_gene: TRBV6-5; j_gene: TRBJ1-1; d_gene: .; abundance: few; len: 16; CDR3aa: CASSYSRFSQNTEAFF
v_gene: TRBV7-9; j_gene: TRBJ2-2; d_gene: TRBD2; abundance: .; len: 17; CDR3aa: CASSSPGLAANTGELFF
v_gene: TRBV12-3/TRBV12-4; j_gene: .; d_gene: TRBD1; abundance: .; len: 15; CDR3aa: CASSSSGTGGNIQYF
v_gene: TRBV5-1; j_gene: TRBJ1-1; d_gene: .; abundance: .; len: 15; CDR3aa: CASSRPYDKNTEAFF
v_gene: TRBV6-6; j_gene: TRBJ2-1; d_gene: TRBD1; abundance: .; len: 16; CDR3aa: CASSYQTGVPYNEQFF
v_gene: TRBV28; j_gene: TRBJ2-7; d_gene: .; abundance: few; len: 13; CDR3aa: CASSFRTPYEQYF
v_gene: TRBV5-5; j_gene: TRBJ1-1; d_gene: .; abundance: .; len: 17; CDR3aa: CASSLSWSVQGGTEAFF
v_gene: TRBV3-1; j_gene: TRBJ2-6; d_gene: TRBD2; abundance: .; len: 19; CDR3aa: CASSPGLAGTYSGANVLTF
v_gene: TRBV27; j_gene: TRBJ2-1; d_gene: TRBD1; abundance: .; len: 15; CDR3aa: CASSFPGQTYNEQFF
v_gene: TRBV20-1; j_gene: TRBJ2-7; d_gene: TRBD1; abundance: .; len: 16; CDR3aa: CSARDPEPGQLYEQYF
v_gene: TRBV4-1; j_gene: TRBJ1-1; d_gene: .; abundance: .; len: 16; CDR3aa: CASSQGSSVAGTEAFF
v_gene: TRBV6-6; j_gene: TRBJ2-7; d_gene: .; abundance: .; len: 17; CDR3aa: CASSYTPVGKIGDEQYF
v_gene: TRBV9; j_gene: TRBJ2-1; d_gene: TRBD2; abundance: once; len: 14; CDR3aa: CASSGSGRRNEQFF
v_gene: TRBV18; j_gene: TRBJ2-7; d_gene: TRBD2; abundance: .; len: 16; CDR3aa: CASSPGRAGGPYEQYF
v_gene: TRBV5-1; j_gene: TRBJ2-7; d_gene: TRBD1; abundance: few; len: 15; CDR3aa: CASSLADRGPYEQYF
v_gene: TRBV3-1; j_gene: TRBJ2-1; d_gene: .; abundance: .; len: 15; CDR3aa: CASSQDTPRWNEQFF
v_gene: TRBV13; j_gene: TRBJ1-1; d_gene: TRBD1; abundance: .; len: 15; CDR3aa: CASSLGLRGQAEAFF
v_gene: TRBV20-1; j_gene: TRBJ1-1; d_gene: TRBD1; abundance: .; len: 15; CDR3aa: CSARHRGTLNTEAFF
v_gene: TRBV2; j_gene: TRBJ2-3; d_gene: .; abundance: .; len: 12; CDR3aa: CASRRGTDTQYF
v_gene: TRBV5-6; j_gene: TRBJ2-1; d_gene: TRBD2; abundance: few; len: 15; CDR3aa: CASSIERGKRHEQFF
v_gene: TRBV15; j_gene: TRBJ1-2; d_gene: TRBD1; abundance: .; len: 14; CDR3aa: CATSSGQGAHGYTF
v_gene: TRBV4-1; j_gene: TRBJ2-5; d_gene: TRBD1; abundance: .; len: 16; CDR3aa: CASSQGWGRGRETQYF
v_gene: TRBV5-1; j_gene: TRBJ2-3; d_gene: .; abundance: few; len: 14; CDR3aa: CASSLGVTEDTQYF
v_gene: TRBV20-1; j_gene: TRBJ1-2; d_gene: .; abundance: once; len: 16; CDR3aa: CSARVGGVGVVYGYTF
v_gene: TRBV6-2/TRBV6-3; j_gene: TRBJ2-5; d_gene: .; abundance: once; len: 11; CDR3aa: CASSYGGPRYF
v_gene: TRBV5-1; j_gene: TRBJ1-1; d_gene: TRBD1; abundance: .; len: 15; CDR3aa: CASSFEDRGNTEAFF
v_gene: TRBV20-1; j_gene: TRBJ1-1; d_gene: .; abundance: .; len: 15; CDR3aa: CSARDRAGRGTEAFF
v_gene: TRBV19; j_gene: TRBJ2-3; d_gene: .; abundance: once; len: 13; CDR3aa: CASSMVDTDTQYF
v_gene: TRBV20-1; j_gene: TRBJ2-3; d_gene: .; abundance: .; len: 13; CDR3aa: CSASNGDTDTQYF
v_gene: TRBV6-6; j_gene: TRBJ2-5; d_gene: .; abundance: .; len: 15; CDR3aa: CASRPRPGRSETQYF
v_gene: TRBV9; j_gene: TRBJ2-3; d_gene: .; abundance: .; len: 15; CDR3aa: CASSVGTFNTDTQYF
v_gene: TRBV6-5; j_gene: TRBJ1-6; d_gene: TRBD1; abundance: .; len: 17; CDR3aa: CASSYSTGAIDNSPLHF